The next 14 T cell receptor beta chains were all read from a single sample in a study of T cell responses to AZD1222 COVID-19 vaccine. Some clones are missing from TCRdb's copy, which holds only in-frame ones; the method was immunoSEQ multiplex PCR. The listing contains over 140,000 clones. The sample was peripheral blood. These receptors all come from an adult in good health.

The rearrangement uses TRBV6-5 and TRBJ1-1; weak D call: TRBD1 (5 bases). CDR3 size: 13 residues. The V end lost 8 bases, the J end lost 1 base, and 11 bases lay between the germline ends. CDR1 is MNHEY, CDR2 SVGAGI, per germline. CDR3 residues: CASGRDGNTEAFF. In DNA, the CDR3 is TGTGCCAGCGGGAGGGACGGGAACACTGAAGCTTTCTTT.

The V call is TRBV4-1, the J call TRBJ1-4; D might be TRBD1 (5 bases). V was cut by 4 bases and J by 2 bases, with 14 bases left in between. Germline lookup yields CDR1 MGHRA and CDR2 YSYEKL. The CDR3 contains 16 residues. The CDR3 region is CASSLGGEETNEKLFF. In DNA form, the CDR3 reads TGCGCCAGCAGCCTGGGGGGAGAGGAGACTAATGAAAAACTGTTTTTT.

V gene TRBV6-5 combines with J gene TRBJ1-1, with a weak D call TRBD1 (5 bases). V lost 2 bases and J lost 7, with 11 bases in between. From germline, CDR1 is MNHEY and CDR2 SVGAGI. The CDR3 is 13 residues long. The CDR3 sequence is CASSYGQGNEAFF. The CDR3 DNA is TGTGCCAGCAGTTACGGTCAGGGTAATGAAGCTTTCTTT.

The V and J genes are TRBV2 and TRBJ2-2; D perhaps matches TRBD1 (6 bases). This CDR3 comprises 14 residues. Germline V gene data show CDR1 as SNHLY and CDR2 as FYNNEI. Trimming shortened V by 8 bases and J by 2 bases, and 12 bases separated the two germline ends. The CDR3 spells CASHGTSNTGELFF. CDR3 bases: TGTGCCAGCCATGGGACATCTAACACCGGGGAGCTGTTTTTT.

The rearrangement links TRBV4-2 to TRBJ1-1, with TRBD1 matching 8 bases. CDR1 and CDR2 (germline): LGHNA, YNFKEQ. The CDR3 runs to 14 residues. After removal of 1 base from V and 7 bases from J, the junction contained 5 bases not matched to a gene. For the CDR3, the DNA is TGTGCCAGCAGCCAAGGGGGGGGACAGGTTGAAGCTTTCTTT. Protein: CASSQGGGQVEAFF.

V is TRBV7-9 and J is TRBJ2-7, with TRBD2 as a possible D gene (5 bases). Trimming stripped 3 bases from V and 7 bases from J, with 10 bases between. The CDR3 loop spans 12 amino acids. Per the germline V gene, CDR1 is SEHNR and CDR2 is FQNEAQ (reference sequence). Here the CDR3 DNA reads TGTGCCAGCAGCTTGAACCGGGGTGAGCAGTACTTC. Protein product: CASSLNRGEQYF.

This chain links TRBV7-2 with TRBJ2-7; 8 nucleotides agree with TRBD2. The J segment lost 0 bases and the V segment lost 7 bases, leaving 5 bases of the junction unmatched. CDR1 is SGHTA, CDR2 FQGNSA, per germline. CDR3 length: 14 amino acids. The CDR3 nucleotides are TGTGCCAGCACCCACACTAGCGGCTCCTACGAGCAGTACTTC. Amino acids: CASTHTSGSYEQYF.

V usage is TRBV2 and J usage is TRBJ1-1, with D tentatively TRBD1 (5 bases). This CDR3 contains 14 residues. CDR1 is SNHLY, CDR2 FYNNEI, per germline. The V gene lost 6 bases and the J gene lost 1 base, with 12 bases spanning the gap. The CDR3 is CASRIRESNTEAFF. DNA for the CDR3: TGTGCCAGCAGAATCAGGGAATCGAACACTGAAGCTTTCTTT.

The chain recombines TRBV4-3 with TRBJ1-5; D is undetermined. This CDR3 has 14 amino acids. V shed 1 base and J shed 7 bases, with 11 bases lying between them. Germline CDR1 reads LGHNA; CDR2 reads YSLEER. CDR3 sequence reads: CASSQGLGGQPQHF. CDR3 DNA: TGCGCCAGCAGCCAAGGATTGGGCGGACAGCCCCAGCATTTT.

Concerning this clone: Compared with germline, one end of the junction differs, possibly owing to a read error. Other DNA sequences in this specimen translate into the identical CDR3. This sequence joins TRBV28 and TRBJ1-1, with D possibly TRBD1 on 6 matching bases. CDR1 MDHEN and CDR2 SYDVKM come from the germline V gene. This CDR3 spans 14 amino acids. For the CDR3, the DNA is TGTGCCAGCAGTTTAGAGGGGGAGGACACTGAAGCCTTCTTT. It is translated as CASSLEGEDTEAFF.

The V gene is TRBV29-1, the J gene TRBJ1-1; perhaps TRBD1 as D (6 bases). Looked up from germline, CDR1 is SQVTM and CDR2 is ANQGSEA. This CDR3 contains 13 residues. Trimming pared 4 bases from V and 5 bases from J, leaving 14 bases between. The CDR3 sequence: CSVGTAPTTEAFF. CDR3 coding DNA: TGCAGCGTTGGGACAGCGCCTACTACTGAAGCTTTCTTT.

CDR3 protein: CASSPGTVGHTEAFF. CDR3 nucleotide sequence: TGCGCCAGCAGCCCAGGGACAGTGGGCCACACTGAAGCTTTCTTT. This chain uses TRBV5-1 with TRBJ1-1, with 7 bases that match TRBD1. CDR3 size: 15 residues. Trimming at V came to 4 bases and at J to 3 bases, leaving 9 bases not matched to a gene. Per germline, CDR1 SGHRS and CDR2 YFSETQ. Filled out from reference TRBV5-1 and TRBJ1-1, the complete variable domain reads KAGVTQTPRYLIKTRGQQVTLSCSPISGHRSVSWYQQTPGQGLQFLFEYFSETQRNKGNFPGRFSGRQFSNSRSEMNVSTLELGDSALYLCASSPGTVGHTEAFFGQGTRLTVV.

The chain links TRBV5-1 to TRBJ2-6; TRBD1 is a possible D gene (5 bases). Trimming cost V 4 bases and J 0 bases, with 17 bases left between them. Germline V CDR1 and CDR2: SGHRS, YFSETQ. The CDR3 runs to 18 residues. The CDR3 sequence is CASSPGHAAHSGANVLTF. CDR3 coding DNA: TGCGCCAGCAGCCCCGGACACGCCGCACACTCTGGGGCCAACGTCCTGACTTTC.

V usage is TRBV28 and J usage is TRBJ1-5; no definite D call. CDR1 is MDHEN and CDR2 is SYDVKM in the germline V gene. The CDR3 has 12 amino acids. V lost 6 bases and J 12 bases, leaving 15 bases between the germline ends. CDR3 bases: TGTGCCAGCAGCCTACCTGTTTTTAACCAGCATTTT. Encoded protein: CASSLPVFNQHF.